Listed below are T cell receptor beta chains from one sample, sequenced in a study of T cell responses to AZD1222 COVID-19 vaccine. The table came from immunoSEQ multiplex PCR; TCRdb's copy has only in-frame clones and leaves some out. Among around 140,000 clones, 93% were seen once, and the ten largest hold just over 5%. Source: peripheral blood, taken on day 0 of AZD1222 vaccination. The origin of the receptors is an adult in good health. Each CDR3 is given with its conserved first and last residue. D genes are given only for firm matches. Clone size is stated in some rows and not others, as once, few, many or a class when expanded.

abundance: -
j_gene: TRBJ2-7
d_gene: -
v_gene: TRBV6-2/TRBV6-3
CDR3nt: TGTGCCAGCAGTTACGGGTCACTACGGTACTTC
CDR3aa: CASSYGSLRYF

abundance: -
j_gene: TRBJ1-4
d_gene: -
v_gene: TRBV12-3/TRBV12-4
CDR3nt: TGTGCCAGCAGTTTACTCGTAAGGGAAAAACTGTTTTTT
CDR3aa: CASSLLVREKLFF

abundance: -
j_gene: TRBJ1-2
d_gene: -
v_gene: TRBV5-6
CDR3nt: TGTGCCAGCAGCTTAGGGATTAACTATGGCTACACCTTC
CDR3aa: CASSLGINYGYTF

abundance: -
j_gene: TRBJ2-5
d_gene: -
v_gene: TRBV5-1
CDR3nt: TGCGCCAGCAGGGAGGGCCAAGAGACCCAGTACTTC
CDR3aa: CASREGQETQYF

abundance: -
j_gene: TRBJ1-5
d_gene: -
v_gene: TRBV28
CDR3nt: TGTGCCAGCAGTTCAGGCAATCAGCCCCAGCATTTT
CDR3aa: CASSSGNQPQHF

abundance: once
j_gene: TRBJ1-1
d_gene: -
v_gene: TRBV3-1/TRBV3-2
CDR3nt: TGTGCCAGCAGCCAAGGGGGGCGCCCTGAAGCTTTCTTT
CDR3aa: CASSQGGRPEAFF

abundance: -
j_gene: TRBJ2-7
d_gene: -
v_gene: TRBV24-1
CDR3nt: TGTGCCACCAGTGATGGGGCGTATAACTACGAGCAGTACTTC
CDR3aa: CATSDGAYNYEQYF

abundance: -
j_gene: TRBJ2-1
d_gene: TRBD2
v_gene: TRBV4-1
CDR3nt: TGCGCCAGCAGCCAAGACGACAGCGGGAGCTCCTACAATGAGCAGTTCTTC
CDR3aa: CASSQDDSGSSYNEQFF

abundance: once
j_gene: TRBJ1-5
d_gene: -
v_gene: TRBV28
CDR3nt: TGTGCCAGCAAGGTAGGGGGGGAGCCCCAGCATTTT
CDR3aa: CASKVGGEPQHF

abundance: -
j_gene: TRBJ2-4
d_gene: TRBD1
v_gene: TRBV10-3
CDR3nt: TGTGCCATCAGTGAGTCTACAGGGGGTGGCAAAAACATTCAGTACTTC
CDR3aa: CAISESTGGGKNIQYF

abundance: -
j_gene: TRBJ1-2
d_gene: TRBD1
v_gene: TRBV4-1
CDR3nt: TGCGCCAGCAGCCAACCGGGACAGAGGAACTATGGCTACACCTTC
CDR3aa: CASSQPGQRNYGYTF

abundance: -
j_gene: TRBJ1-1
d_gene: -
v_gene: TRBV7-2
CDR3nt: TGTGCCAGCAGCTTAGGTAGGGGAAGGGTTACTGAAGCTTTCTTT
CDR3aa: CASSLGRGRVTEAFF

abundance: -
j_gene: TRBJ1-2
d_gene: -
v_gene: TRBV11-2
CDR3nt: TGTGCCAGCAGCTTCAATGGGAACTATGGCTACACCTTC
CDR3aa: CASSFNGNYGYTF

abundance: -
j_gene: TRBJ2-5
d_gene: TRBD1
v_gene: TRBV7-9
CDR3nt: TGTGCCAGCAGCTCAGGGGGCCTCGTAGAGACCCAGTACTTC
CDR3aa: CASSSGGLVETQYF

abundance: -
j_gene: TRBJ2-2
d_gene: -
v_gene: TRBV21-1
CDR3nt: TGTGCCAGCAGCAAAGGAGGGAGGAGCGGGAAGGTCGATCCCGGGGAGCTGTTTTTT
CDR3aa: CASSKGGRSGKVDPGELFF

abundance: -
j_gene: TRBJ2-6
d_gene: -
v_gene: TRBV10-3
CDR3nt: TGTGCCATCAGTGATACCGGGGCTATATCTGGGGCCAACGTCCTGACTTTC
CDR3aa: CAISDTGAISGANVLTF

abundance: -
j_gene: TRBJ1-6
d_gene: TRBD1
v_gene: TRBV27
CDR3nt: TGTGCCAGCAGTCCATCTTACAGGGGTTCACCCCTCCACTTT
CDR3aa: CASSPSYRGSPLHF

abundance: -
j_gene: TRBJ2-5
d_gene: TRBD1
v_gene: TRBV28
CDR3nt: TGTGCCAGCAGTTCAGAACAGGGGGCGGGGGAGACCCAGTACTTC
CDR3aa: CASSSEQGAGETQYF

abundance: -
j_gene: TRBJ2-4
d_gene: -
v_gene: TRBV7-9
CDR3nt: TGTGCCAGCAGCTTTGGCCCCCCCCCGGCGGGACACATTCAGTACTTC
CDR3aa: CASSFGPPPAGHIQYF

abundance: -
j_gene: TRBJ1-1
d_gene: -
v_gene: TRBV29-1
CDR3nt: TGCAGCGTTTTGACACTGAACACTGAAGCTTTCTTT
CDR3aa: CSVLTLNTEAFF

abundance: -
j_gene: TRBJ1-2
d_gene: -
v_gene: TRBV14
CDR3nt: TGTGCCAGCAGCTCCCCCCAGCAGGGCAGTGACTATGGCTACACCTTC
CDR3aa: CASSSPQQGSDYGYTF

abundance: -
j_gene: TRBJ1-1
d_gene: TRBD1
v_gene: TRBV25-1
CDR3nt: TGTGCCAGCAGTGGGACAGGGGAAAAGAACACTGAAGCTTTCTTT
CDR3aa: CASSGTGEKNTEAFF

abundance: -
j_gene: TRBJ2-3
d_gene: TRBD2
v_gene: TRBV7-2
CDR3nt: TGTGCCAGCAGCTTAGTGAGGCTAGCGGGCACAGATACGCAGTATTTT
CDR3aa: CASSLVRLAGTDTQYF

abundance: -
j_gene: TRBJ1-4
d_gene: -
v_gene: TRBV11-2
CDR3nt: TGTGCCAGCAGCTTAGAGGGGACGGTGAATGAAAAACTGTTTTTT
CDR3aa: CASSLEGTVNEKLFF

abundance: once
j_gene: TRBJ1-1
d_gene: TRBD1
v_gene: TRBV19
CDR3nt: TGTGCCAGTAGTCCAGAGACAGGGATGAACACTGAAGCTTTCTTT
CDR3aa: CASSPETGMNTEAFF

abundance: -
j_gene: TRBJ2-1
d_gene: -
v_gene: TRBV14
CDR3nt: TGTGCCAGCAGCCAAGATTCCACTAACAATGAGCAGTTCTTC
CDR3aa: CASSQDSTNNEQFF

abundance: few
j_gene: TRBJ2-1
d_gene: TRBD2
v_gene: TRBV7-6
CDR3nt: TGTGCCAGCAGCATTACACCGGGACTAGCGGCGAACAATGAGCAGTTCTTC
CDR3aa: CASSITPGLAANNEQFF

abundance: -
j_gene: TRBJ2-1
d_gene: TRBD2
v_gene: TRBV13
CDR3nt: TGTGCCAGCGGGAGGGGTGGGTACAATGAGCAGTTCTTC
CDR3aa: CASGRGGYNEQFF

abundance: -
j_gene: TRBJ1-1
d_gene: TRBD1
v_gene: TRBV19
CDR3nt: TGTGCCAGTAGGCGGACAGGGACGAACACTGAAGCTTTCTTT
CDR3aa: CASRRTGTNTEAFF

abundance: -
j_gene: TRBJ1-1
d_gene: TRBD1
v_gene: TRBV18
CDR3nt: TGTGCCAGCTCACCCGGGACAGGGGGTACTGAAGCTTTCTTT
CDR3aa: CASSPGTGGTEAFF

abundance: -
j_gene: TRBJ2-3
d_gene: -
v_gene: TRBV5-4
CDR3nt: TGTGCCAGCAGCTTTCAGGATACGCAGTATTTT
CDR3aa: CASSFQDTQYF

abundance: -
j_gene: TRBJ1-2
d_gene: -
v_gene: TRBV3-1/TRBV3-2
CDR3nt: TGTGCCAGCAGCCAAGAGCCAGCCGCCAGTATTTACTACACCTTC
CDR3aa: CASSQEPAASIYYTF

abundance: -
j_gene: TRBJ1-2
d_gene: -
v_gene: TRBV27
CDR3nt: TGTGCCAGCAGTTTCAGGGTCGGCTATGGCTACACCTTC
CDR3aa: CASSFRVGYGYTF

abundance: -
j_gene: TRBJ2-7
d_gene: TRBD1
v_gene: TRBV6-6
CDR3nt: TGTGCCAGCTGCCGACAGGGCCCCTACGAGCAGTACTTC
CDR3aa: CASCRQGPYEQYF

abundance: -
j_gene: TRBJ2-5
d_gene: TRBD1
v_gene: TRBV5-6
CDR3nt: TGTGCCAGCAGCAGGGGGCGACAAGAGACCCAGTACTTC
CDR3aa: CASSRGRQETQYF

abundance: -
j_gene: TRBJ2-3
d_gene: TRBD1
v_gene: TRBV7-9
CDR3nt: TGTGCCAGCAGCTTAACATACCGGGACAGGGGCCCAGATACGCAGTATTTT
CDR3aa: CASSLTYRDRGPDTQYF

abundance: -
j_gene: TRBJ2-1
d_gene: TRBD2
v_gene: TRBV5-1
CDR3nt: TGCGCCAGCAGCTTGGGGCTAGCGGGAGGTTACAATGAGCAGTTCTTC
CDR3aa: CASSLGLAGGYNEQFF

abundance: -
j_gene: TRBJ2-2
d_gene: -
v_gene: TRBV27
CDR3nt: TGTGCCAGCAGTTTATTCACCCTCGGAAGACAGACCCCCTCCTTTAACGGGGAGCTGTTTTTT
CDR3aa: CASSLFTLGRQTPSFNGELFF

abundance: -
j_gene: TRBJ1-4
d_gene: -
v_gene: TRBV24-1
CDR3nt: TGTGCCACCAGTGATACAGGGAAGGCAACTAATGAAAAACTGTTTTTT
CDR3aa: CATSDTGKATNEKLFF

abundance: -
j_gene: TRBJ1-1
d_gene: -
v_gene: TRBV6-5
CDR3nt: TGTGCCAGCAGTTCGCACGGAAGGAACACTGAAGCTTTCTTT
CDR3aa: CASSSHGRNTEAFF

abundance: -
j_gene: TRBJ1-4
d_gene: -
v_gene: TRBV5-1
CDR3nt: TGCGCCAGCTCCCTCTCACAGGCAACTAATGAAAAACTGTTTTTT
CDR3aa: CASSLSQATNEKLFF

abundance: -
j_gene: TRBJ2-2
d_gene: -
v_gene: TRBV5-1
CDR3nt: TGCGCCAGCAGCTTAGCCGGGGAGCTGTTTTTT
CDR3aa: CASSLAGELFF

abundance: -
j_gene: TRBJ1-2
d_gene: -
v_gene: TRBV19
CDR3nt: TGTGCCAGTAGTATAGGAGGGGCCCGCTATGGCTACACCTTC
CDR3aa: CASSIGGARYGYTF

abundance: -
j_gene: TRBJ2-7
d_gene: -
v_gene: TRBV7-2
CDR3nt: TGTGCCAGCAGCCCGGCGGGGAGTAGCTCCTACGAGCAGTACTTC
CDR3aa: CASSPAGSSSYEQYF

abundance: -
j_gene: TRBJ2-1
d_gene: -
v_gene: TRBV24-1
CDR3nt: TGTGCCACCAGTGATTGGGGGGCCGATGCAGGTGAGCAGTTCTTC
CDR3aa: CATSDWGADAGEQFF

abundance: -
j_gene: TRBJ2-7
d_gene: TRBD1
v_gene: TRBV9
CDR3nt: TGTGCCAGCAGCCCCCGACAGGGCGGAAGGGACGAGCAGTACTTC
CDR3aa: CASSPRQGGRDEQYF

abundance: -
j_gene: TRBJ2-1
d_gene: -
v_gene: TRBV6-1
CDR3nt: TGTGCCAGCAGTGAAGGGTCGGGCTCCTACAATGAGCAGTTCTTC
CDR3aa: CASSEGSGSYNEQFF

abundance: -
j_gene: TRBJ2-7
d_gene: TRBD2
v_gene: TRBV10-3
CDR3nt: TGTGCCACCAGAGCGGGAGAACCCTACGAGCAGTACTTC
CDR3aa: CATRAGEPYEQYF

abundance: -
j_gene: TRBJ2-5
d_gene: TRBD1
v_gene: TRBV28
CDR3nt: TGTGCCAGCAGTTTACCGTCCTACAGGGGGCGCGAGACCCAGTACTTC
CDR3aa: CASSLPSYRGRETQYF

abundance: -
j_gene: TRBJ2-1
d_gene: -
v_gene: TRBV24-1
CDR3nt: TGTGCCACCAGTGAAGGGCTAAGACGGACTAAGCAGTTCTTC
CDR3aa: CATSEGLRRTKQFF

abundance: -
j_gene: TRBJ1-1
d_gene: -
v_gene: TRBV20-1
CDR3nt: TGCAGTGCTAGACTGACAGAAGCTTTCTTT
CDR3aa: CSARLTEAFF

abundance: -
j_gene: TRBJ2-1
d_gene: -
v_gene: TRBV5-1
CDR3nt: TGCGCCAGCAGCTTGGTTCTCGCCGGGGACAATGAGCAGTTCTTC
CDR3aa: CASSLVLAGDNEQFF

abundance: -
j_gene: TRBJ2-7
d_gene: TRBD1
v_gene: TRBV4-1
CDR3nt: TGCGCCAGCAGCCAAGAAGGGGGGACAGGGGGGATCGAGCAGTACTTC
CDR3aa: CASSQEGGTGGIEQYF

abundance: -
j_gene: TRBJ1-2
d_gene: -
v_gene: TRBV30
CDR3nt: TGTGCCTGGAGTAGCCAGGGGCACTATGGCTACACCTTC
CDR3aa: CAWSSQGHYGYTF